The 21 T cell receptor beta chains presented below share a single source sample, sequenced in a study of cytomegalovirus exposure and HLA in healthy donors. TCRdb keeps only in-frame clones here, not all; method: immunoSEQ multiplex PCR. The sample records 150,000 to 200,000 clones, approximately 88% being singletons. The sequenced material came from PBMCs. Receptors originate from a man between 25 and 39 years old in good health and CMV-seropositive.

This clone was observed once. The chain joins TRBV28 to TRBJ2-5; tentatively, D is TRBD2 (5 bases). Germline-derived CDR1 and CDR2 are MDHEN and SYDVKM. The V gene lost 2 bases and the J gene lost 5 bases, with 15 bases spanning the gap. The CDR3 consists of 15 residues. The CDR3 protein is CASSLILAITETQYF. For the CDR3, the DNA is TGTGCCAGCAGTTTAATCCTAGCCATCACGGAGACCCAGTACTTC.

The rearrangement links TRBV7-3 to TRBJ2-2, with D unresolved. The germline V gene encodes CDR1 SGHTA and CDR2 FQGTGA. The CDR3 sequence is 14 residues long. V lost 5 bases, J lost 1 base, and 8 bases lay in between. CDR3 region: CASSLYRNTGELFF. In DNA form, the CDR3 reads TGTGCCAGCAGCCTATACAGGAACACCGGGGAGCTGTTTTTT.

The rearrangement links TRBV25-1 to TRBJ2-3, with 8 positions matching TRBD2. Germline CDR1 MGHDK, CDR2 SYGVNS. V lost 2 bases, J lost 3 bases, and 7 bases stayed unmatched. The CDR3 is made up of 16 amino acids. The CDR3 coding sequence is TGTGCCAGCAGTGAAGGTACGGGACTAGTGACAGATACGCAGTATTTT. It is translated as CASSEGTGLVTDTQYF.

This rearrangement joins TRBV28 to TRBJ2-3; 10 bases map to TRBD1. The CDR3 is made up of 16 amino acids. The ends lost 6 bases at V and 1 base at J; junction bases unmatched: 7. Germline values: CDR1 MDHEN, CDR2 SYDVKM. The CDR3 here is CASSNPGTGGTDTQYF. In DNA form, the CDR3 reads TGTGCCAGCAGCAACCCCGGGACAGGGGGCACAGATACGCAGTATTTT.

This chain connects TRBV28 to TRBJ1-1, with a tentative D call TRBD1 (5 bases). In germline, CDR1 is MDHEN, CDR2 SYDVKM. V dropped 6 bases and J dropped 3 bases, with 17 bases sitting between them. The CDR3 extends over 15 amino acids. CDR3 in amino acids: CASRPWGREDTEAFF. The CDR3 DNA reads as TGTGCCAGCAGACCTTGGGGCAGGGAGGACACTGAAGCTTTCTTT.

The J gene is TRBJ2-7, the V gene TRBV9; D might be TRBD1 (5 bases). Trimming took off 4 bases at V and 5 bases at J, with 13 bases between the two ends. The V gene's germline CDR1 is SGDLS and CDR2 YYNGEE. The CDR3 has 13 amino acids. The CDR3 DNA reads TGTGCCAGCAGCCCAAGGACAACACACGAGCAGTACTTC. Its translation is CASSPRTTHEQYF.

The genes are TRBV6-5 and TRBJ2-7; no clear D. With 4 bases removed from V and 2 bases from J, the gap between germline ends came to 12 bases. The CDR3 totals 14 residues. CDR1 and CDR2 from the germline V gene are MNHEY and SVGAGI. The CDR3 sequence is CASSSPTSTYEQYF. The CDR3 coding sequence is TGTGCCAGCAGTTCCCCGACATCCACCTACGAGCAGTACTTC.

V usage is TRBV15 and J usage is TRBJ2-7, with TRBD2 as a possible D gene (6 bases). The CDR3 contains 15 residues. Germline V gives CDR1 LNHNV, CDR2 YYDKDF (reference sequence). Trimming cost V 4 bases and J 1 base, with 14 bases left between them. CDR3: CATSKGLGGSYEQYF. The CDR3 DNA follows: TGTGCCACCAGCAAAGGTCTAGGAGGGTCCTACGAGCAGTACTTC. Together with reference TRBV15 and TRBJ2-7, the CDR3 gives the full variable domain: DAMVIQNPRYQVTQFGKPVTLSCSQTLNHNVMYWYQQKSSQAPKLLFHYYDKDFNNEADTPDNFQSRRPNTSFCFLDIRSPGLGDTAMYLCATSKGLGGSYEQYFGPGTRLTVT.

Concerning this clone itself: No conserved phenylalanine or tryptophan ends this CDR3, so it is likely a read error. The DNA is left out, because the CDR3 cannot be placed on it with certainty; the CDR3 is given as TCRdb lists it. The rearrangement joins TRBV28 to TRBJ1-2; TRBD1 is the table's D call and was not checked against the DNA. Germline V gene lookup returns CDR1 MDHEN and CDR2 SYDVKM. 12 amino acids form the CDR3, both terminal residues included. The CDR3 loop reads CASKHRDRELSY.

The V and J genes are TRBV11-2 and TRBJ2-7; perhaps TRBD1 as D (6 bases). The V end lost 3 bases, the J end lost 2 bases, and 14 bases lay between the germline ends. Germline CDR1 reads SGHAT; CDR2 reads FQNNGV. This CDR3 spans 15 amino acids. The CDR3 DNA sequence: TGTGCCAGCAGCTTCATTCAGGGGACCACCTACGAGCAGTACTTC. It translates to CASSFIQGTTYEQYF.

This chain connects TRBV7-8 to TRBJ1-4; D not resolved. This CDR3 spans 15 amino acids. The germline V gene has CDR1 SGHVS and CDR2 FQNEAQ. V was shortened by 1 base and J by 0 bases, with 6 bases between the two germline ends. The CDR3 is CASSLVDTTNEKLFF. The DNA for the CDR3 is TGTGCCAGCAGCTTAGTAGACACAACTAATGAAAAACTGTTTTTT. The full variable domain, with the rest looked up from reference TRBV7-8 and TRBJ1-4, is GAGVSQSPRYKVAKRGQDVALRCDPISGHVSLFWYQQALGQGPEFLTYFQNEAQLDKSGLPSDRFFAERPEGSVSTLKIQRTQQEDSAVYLCASSLVDTTNEKLFFGSGTQLSVL.

The CDR3: CSVSGDGVSYEQYF. In nucleotides, the CDR3 is TGCAGCGTTTCCGGGGATGGTGTGTCCTACGAGCAGTACTTC. V gene TRBV29-1 combines with J gene TRBJ2-7, with D perhaps TRBD2 (5 bases). Germline V gene sequence: CDR1 SQVTM, CDR2 ANQGSEA. CDR3 length equals 14 residues. Trimming pared 5 bases from V and 1 base from J, leaving 15 bases between.

The rearrangement uses TRBV5-1 and TRBJ2-1; D is possibly TRBD1 (5 bases). The CDR3 contains 18 residues. Germline assignment: CDR1 SGHRS and CDR2 YFSETQ. V lost 1 base and J lost 5, with 22 bases in between. The CDR3 DNA is TGCGCCAGCAGCTTGTCTAGTAGGGGCCGGATGGGCCACAATGAGCAGTTCTTC. This translates into CASSLSSRGRMGHNEQFF. Looking up the rest from reference TRBV5-1 and TRBJ2-1 gives the full variable domain: KAGVTQTPRYLIKTRGQQVTLSCSPISGHRSVSWYQQTPGQGLQFLFEYFSETQRNKGNFPGRFSGRQFSNSRSEMNVSTLELGDSALYLCASSLSSRGRMGHNEQFFGPGTRLTVL.

The rearrangement links TRBV5-1 to TRBJ1-1, with D hard to call. V lost 0 bases, J lost 0 bases, and 9 bases lay in between. This CDR3 has 15 amino acids. Germline CDR1 and CDR2: SGHRS and YFSETQ. The CDR3 coding sequence is TGCGCCAGCAGCTTGGCCTCAGGCATGAACACTGAAGCTTTCTTT. The encoded protein is CASSLASGMNTEAFF.

This chain connects TRBV6-8 to TRBJ2-5; D may be TRBD2 (6 bases). The V and J ends lost 2 bases and 0 bases respectively, with 10 bases between them. The CDR3 loop spans 15 amino acids. Per the germline V gene, CDR1 is MNHGY and CDR2 is SAAAGT. CDR3 DNA: TGTGCCAGCAGTTACATGAGGGAGGACCAAGAGACCCAGTACTTC. Its translation is CASSYMREDQETQYF.

The V call is TRBV15, the J call TRBJ2-3, with 9 bases matching TRBD2. The CDR3 length is 15 residues. Germline loops: CDR1 LNHNV, CDR2 YYDKDF (reference sequence). The J segment lost 2 bases and the V segment lost 4 bases, leaving 4 bases of the junction unmatched. CDR3 protein: CATSISSGATDTQYF. DNA for the CDR3: TGTGCCACCAGCATTTCTAGCGGGGCCACAGATACGCAGTATTTT. Filled out from reference TRBV15 and TRBJ2-3, the complete variable domain reads DAMVIQNPRYQVTQFGKPVTLSCSQTLNHNVMYWYQQKSSQAPKLLFHYYDKDFNNEADTPDNFQSRRPNTSFCFLDIRSPGLGDTAMYLCATSISSGATDTQYFGPGTRLTVL.

V gene TRBV5-1 combines with J gene TRBJ2-7; 10 nucleotides agree with TRBD2. This CDR3 is built from 15 residues. Germline values: CDR1 SGHRS, CDR2 YFSETQ. V shed 5 bases, J shed 0 bases, and the junction held 5 bases outside the gene matches. The CDR3 DNA reads TGCGCCAGCAGACTCGGACTAGCGGACTCCTACGAGCAGTACTTC. It encodes CASRLGLADSYEQYF. Variable domain in full (rest from reference TRBV5-1 and TRBJ2-7): KAGVTQTPRYLIKTRGQQVTLSCSPISGHRSVSWYQQTPGQGLQFLFEYFSETQRNKGNFPGRFSGRQFSNSRSEMNVSTLELGDSALYLCASRLGLADSYEQYFGPGTRLTVT.

The chain carries TRBV6-5 and TRBJ1-5; D ambiguous. Trimming took off 5 bases at V and 4 bases at J, with 12 bases between the two ends. This CDR3 contains 14 residues. CDR1 is MNHEY and CDR2 is SVGAGI in the germline V gene. The CDR3 protein is CASSPDSVNQPQHF. In DNA form, the CDR3 reads TGTGCCAGCAGTCCAGACTCTGTGAATCAGCCCCAGCATTTT.

The rearrangement links TRBV5-4 to TRBJ2-7; a possible D gene is TRBD2 (5 bases). Germline values: CDR1 SGHNT, CDR2 YYREEE (reference sequence). V lost 2 bases to trimming and J lost 6 bases, with 12 bases between them. This CDR3 region has 13 residues. This CDR3 reads CASSLDPSREQYF. CDR3 bases: TGTGCCAGCAGCTTAGATCCTAGCCGCGAGCAGTACTTC.

This rearrangement joins TRBV27 to TRBJ2-7; 7 nucleotides align to TRBD1. CDR3 length equals 13 residues. The germline CDR1 and CDR2 sequences are MNHEY and SMNVEV (reference sequence). Trimming took 5 bases from V and 4 from J; bases not matched to a gene: 5. CDR3 sequence: CASSPGTAYEQYF. The DNA for the CDR3 is TGTGCCAGCAGTCCCGGGACAGCTTACGAGCAGTACTTC.

This clone has just one count. The rearrangement links TRBV5-1 to TRBJ1-4, with TRBD1 matching over 9 bases. The CDR3 extends over 15 amino acids. From germline, CDR1 is SGHRS and CDR2 YFSETQ. V trimming: 2 bases; J trimming: 7 bases; junction bases outside the gene matches: 6. CDR3 loop: CASSLLGQGSEKLFF. In nucleotides, the CDR3 is TGCGCCAGCAGCTTACTGGGACAGGGAAGTGAAAAACTGTTTTTT.